These 18 T cell receptor beta chains were all obtained from the same sample, sequenced in a study of blood T cell repertoires in COVID-19. Using immunoSEQ multiplex PCR, the repertoire was profiled, and TCRdb retains in-frame clones only, with some absent. The sample has approximately 150,000 clones; 85% to 95% are singletons. Sample: peripheral blood. The receptors were gathered from a woman in her fifties or sixties with COVID-19, enrolled during active disease.

This clone is a singleton in its sample. This chain uses TRBV11-2 with TRBJ1-4; weak D call: TRBD1 (5 bases). This CDR3 comprises 14 residues. The V end was cut by 1 base, the J end by 8 bases, with 11 bases between. Germline V gene data show CDR1 as SGHAT and CDR2 as FQNNGV. The CDR3 DNA reads as TGTGCCAGCAGCTTAGCGACGACAGAAGAAAAACTGTTTTTT. Protein: CASSLATTEEKLFF.

V is TRBV7-2 and J is TRBJ1-2; 8 bases match TRBD1. This CDR3 contains 14 residues. V shed 2 bases and J 5 bases; nucleotides not matched to a gene: 4. Germline V gene data show CDR1 as SGHTA and CDR2 as FQGNSA. CDR3 DNA: TGTGCCAGCAGCTTACAGGGGGCGGAGTATGGCTACACCTTC. Protein product: CASSLQGAEYGYTF.

For the CDR3, the DNA is TGTGCCAGCAGCTACGGACAGGGGTCATTCCCCGGGGAGCTGTTTTTT. Amino acid sequence: CASSYGQGSFPGELFF. This chain connects TRBV7-2 to TRBJ2-2, with 9 bases aligning to TRBD1. Trimming took 4 bases from V and 6 from J; bases not matched to a gene: 9. The germline gives CDR1 SGHTA, CDR2 FQGNSA. The CDR3 is 16 residues long. Complete variable domain (other parts from reference TRBV7-2 and TRBJ2-2): GAGVSQSPSNKVTEKGKDVELRCDPISGHTALYWYRQSLGQGLEFLIYFQGNSAPDKSGLPSDRFSAERTGGSVSTLTIQRTQQEDSAVYLCASSYGQGSFPGELFFGEGSRLTVL.

V is TRBV6-6 and J is TRBJ1-6; weak D call: TRBD1 (5 bases). The germline V and J ends were trimmed by 2 bases and 7 bases, with 12 bases remaining between them. The CDR3 covers 15 residues. Germline V gives CDR1 MNHNY, CDR2 SVGAGI (reference sequence). The CDR3 DNA sequence: TGTGCCAGCAGTTACGGGGCAGAGGCAAATTCACCCCTCCACTTT. Protein: CASSYGAEANSPLHF.

This chain connects TRBV7-9 to TRBJ2-1; 10 bases match TRBD2. The CDR3 extends over 15 amino acids. CDR1 SEHNR and CDR2 FQNEAQ come from the germline V gene (reference sequence). The V gene end was trimmed by 8 bases and the J gene end by 3 bases; junction bases not matched to a gene: 7. DNA for the CDR3: TGTGCCAGCCGGTTAGCGGGGGGTTACTACAATGAGCAGTTCTTC. Protein product: CASRLAGGYYNEQFF.

V is TRBV5-4 and J is TRBJ2-1, with D perhaps matching TRBD2 (7 bases). V lost 6 bases and J 9 bases, leaving 25 bases between the germline ends. This CDR3 region has 16 residues. The V gene's germline CDR1 is SGHNT and CDR2 YYREEE (reference sequence). The CDR3, as DNA: TGTGCCAGCACCGTGTCAGGTGGGGGGGCTTTTGGTGAGCAGTTCTTC. Residues: CASTVSGGGAFGEQFF.

This clone was observed a single time. The V gene is TRBV4-3, the J gene TRBJ1-2, with TRBD1 matching 9 bases. J was trimmed by 2 bases and V by 3 bases; bases with no gene match: 13. Germline loops: CDR1 LGHNA, CDR2 YSLEER. This CDR3 is built from 18 residues. CDR3: CASSQEPGQGRFNYGYTF. Here the CDR3 DNA reads TGCGCCAGCAGCCAGGAACCGGGACAGGGAAGGTTCAACTATGGCTACACCTTC.

DNA for the CDR3: TGTGCCAGCAGCTTAGCCCCCGCGAACCCTCCTGAAGCTTTCTTT. It specifies CASSLAPANPPEAFF. The chain is built from TRBV7-9 and TRBJ1-1; D not certain. Germline assignment: CDR1 SEHNR and CDR2 FQNEAQ (reference sequence). The CDR3 totals 15 residues. V lost 0 bases and J 6 bases, leaving 14 bases between the germline ends.

This rearrangement joins TRBV4-2 to TRBJ1-4, with D possibly being TRBD1 (6 bases). The length of the CDR3 is 16 residues. With 3 bases removed from V and 5 bases from J, the gap between germline ends came to 16 bases. Germline lookup yields CDR1 LGHNA and CDR2 YNFKEQ. CDR3 in DNA: TGTGCCAGCAGCCACGCTGTGGGGGCAGGGAATGAAAAACTGTTTTTT. Translation gives CASSHAVGAGNEKLFF.

The J gene is TRBJ2-1, the V gene TRBV4-2; D may be TRBD2 (5 bases). Trimming left V 1 base short and J 0 bases short, with 10 bases between. The CDR3 is made up of 16 amino acids. Germline V gene data show CDR1 as LGHNA and CDR2 as YNFKEQ. CDR3 loop: CASSQGTLISYNEQFF. In DNA form, the CDR3 reads TGTGCCAGCAGCCAAGGGACTTTAATCTCCTACAATGAGCAGTTCTTC.

This sequence joins TRBV11-2 and TRBJ1-4; maybe TRBD1 (5 bases). V was pared by 1 base and J by 8 bases, with 14 bases between. The CDR3 totals 15 residues. Germline V gene data show CDR1 as SGHAT and CDR2 as FQNNGV. CDR3 in amino acids: CASSLGSAGEEKLFF. Written as DNA, the CDR3 is TGTGCCAGCAGCTTAGGGTCAGCGGGGGAGGAAAAACTGTTTTTT.

The V and J genes are TRBV7-9 and TRBJ1-1; 9 positions match TRBD1. CDR3 length equals 14 residues. The junction had 6 bases not matched to a gene; V was cut back by 5 bases and J by 5 bases. Germline assignment: CDR1 SEHNR and CDR2 FQNEAQ (reference sequence). This CDR3 reads CASSLQGAGTEAFF. The CDR3 coding sequence is TGTGCCAGCAGCCTACAGGGGGCAGGAACTGAAGCTTTCTTT.

This clone was seen more than once but under ten times. The CDR3 DNA follows: TGCGCCAGCAGCCACCAGGGTGGCGATGAGCAGTTCTTC. Translation: CASSHQGGDEQFF. The rearrangement uses TRBV4-1 and TRBJ2-1; possible D gene TRBD1, 5 bases. V lost 3 bases and J 8 bases, leaving 11 bases between the germline ends. The V gene's germline CDR1 is MGHRA and CDR2 YSYEKL. There are 13 residues in the CDR3.

The CDR3 nucleotides read TGCGCCAGCAGCCAAGATCACGGGATACTCACTGAAGCTTTCTTT. Translation: CASSQDHGILTEAFF. This chain uses TRBV4-1 with TRBJ1-1, with D unresolved. Trimming pared 0 bases from V and 4 bases from J, leaving 12 bases between. The germline CDR1 and CDR2 sequences are MGHRA and YSYEKL. CDR3 length equals 15 residues.

The genes are TRBV7-9 and TRBJ1-1; D not certain. Germline assignment: CDR1 SEHNR and CDR2 FQNEAQ (reference sequence). Trimming cost V 5 bases and J 8 bases, with 12 bases left between them. The CDR3 runs to 12 residues. CDR3 in amino acids: CASSPDRGEAFF. CDR3 DNA sequence: TGTGCCAGCAGCCCGGACCGAGGGGAAGCTTTCTTT.

The table lists this clone with a count of one. This rearrangement joins TRBV11-3 to TRBJ1-1; no definite D call. Germline V lookup: CDR1 SGHNT, CDR2 YENEEA. V dropped 4 bases and J dropped 1 base, with 4 bases sitting between them. The CDR3 is made up of 12 amino acids. CDR3 in amino acids: CASSSGNTEAFF. As DNA, the CDR3 is TGTGCCAGCAGCTCGGGGAACACTGAAGCTTTCTTT.

Points on this clone: Other DNA sequences within the sample encode an identical CDR3. The chain carries TRBV18 and TRBJ1-5, with TRBD1 as a possible D gene (5 bases). CDR1 is KGHSH, CDR2 LQKENI, per germline. The CDR3 runs to 14 residues. V lost 6 bases and J lost 0, with 9 bases in between. The CDR3 loop is CASSPDSSNQPQHF. DNA for the CDR3: TGTGCCAGCTCCCCTGACAGTAGCAATCAGCCCCAGCATTTT.

The chain links TRBV7-6 to TRBJ1-3; D may be TRBD1 (5 bases). CDR3 length: 18 amino acids. Germline CDR1 is SGHVS and CDR2 is FNYEAQ. V lost 1 base to trimming and J lost 0 bases, with 16 bases between them. Here the CDR3 reads CASSLGAAGRLSGNTIYF. The CDR3 nucleotides read TGTGCCAGCAGCTTAGGAGCAGCGGGACGGCTCTCTGGAAACACCATATATTTT.